This T cell receptor (beta chain) derives from a study of T cell changes during pregnancy in multiple sclerosis. CDR1 is GTSNPN and CDR2 is SVGIG in the germline V gene (reference sequence). The CDR3 runs 14 residues. The V end was cut by 7 bases, the J end by 1 base, with 11 bases between. Sequencing used immunoSEQ multiplex PCR; TCRdb keeps in-frame clones, though not all of them. The data hold some 74,000 clones, with 92% observed a single time. The sample in question was peripheral blood, obtained before pregnancy. The V and J genes are TRBV30 and TRBJ2-6, with unresolved D. The receptor comes from a female donor with multiple sclerosis, enrolled in a pregnancy study. For the CDR3, the DNA is TGTGCCTACTTTGGTTTTTCTGGGGCCAACGTCCTGACTTTC. It specifies CAYFGFSGANVLTF.